Each of the 5 T cell receptor beta chains below was sequenced from the same sample in a study of blood T cells in healthy people across ages. Primed by a sample-barcoded 5' primer and a J-beta primer mix, a second PCR proceeded for about 7 to 11 cycles. TCRdb analysed the 5' RACE reads with MiXCR anew, one entry per CDR3 protein. The sample has 450,000 to 700,000 distinct CDR3 sequences, 25% to 30% seen once. The sequencing input was blood. All receptors derive from a woman in her 70s in good health.

About this clonotype itself: At one boundary the junction diverges from the germline segment, which might be a read error. The rearrangement uses TRBV5-6 and TRBJ2-3; unclear D gene. The CDR3 spans 13 residues. CDR1 is SGHDT, CDR2 YYEEEE, per germline. DNA of the CDR3: TGTGCCAGCAGCCCGACCTTAGGTGATACGCGGTATTTT. It translates to CASSPTLGDTRYF.

The chain joins TRBV20-1 to TRBJ2-5; D is uncertain. This CDR3 comprises 13 residues. Germline assignment: CDR1 DFQATT and CDR2 SNEGSKA (reference sequence). V was shortened by 4 bases and J by 8 bases, with 17 bases between the two germline ends. CDR3 DNA: TGCAGTGCTACGGGTTCGATTTTCGATACCCAGTACTTC. Protein product: CSATGSIFDTQYF.

This chain connects TRBV5-1 to TRBJ1-1, with D maybe TRBD1 (5 bases). Trimming stripped 1 base from V and 0 bases from J, with 10 bases between. Germline CDR1 SGHRS, CDR2 YFSETQ. The CDR3 loop spans 15 amino acids. CDR3 region: CASSLMGPMNTEAFF. CDR3 nucleotide sequence: TGCGCCAGCAGCTTGATGGGGCCTATGAACACTGAAGCTTTCTTT.

The CDR3 reads CASTPTLSTDTQYF. The CDR3 region has the DNA TGTGCCAGCACCCCGACGTTAAGCACAGATACGCAGTATTTT. V gene TRBV6-2 or TRBV6-3 combines with J gene TRBJ2-3, with D unresolved. The CDR3 contains 14 residues. Looked up from germline, CDR1 is MNHEY and CDR2 is SVGEGT. V gave up 7 bases and J gave up 0 bases, with 11 bases separating them.

The chain carries TRBV27 and TRBJ1-1; 8 bases match TRBD1. Per the germline V gene, CDR1 is MNHEY and CDR2 is SMNVEV (reference sequence). This CDR3 is built from 14 residues. J was trimmed by 11 bases and V by 5 bases; bases with no gene match: 13. Here the CDR3 reads CASSPTGEGARAFF. In nucleotides, the CDR3 is TGTGCCAGCAGTCCGACAGGGGAGGGGGCGAGGGCTTTCTTT.